These 22 T cell receptor beta chains share one sample of origin, sequenced in a study of PD-1 blockade in classical Hodgkin lymphoma (dated by TCRdb to about 2020). Libraries came from the immunoSEQ multiplex PCR assay. What TCRdb holds here is the immuneACCESS table cut down to in-frame rearrangements. Part of the clones is not present; checked against another copy, under half of the missing clones reflect an unresolved V gene, and the others are unexplained. This sample lists under 80,000 clones; about 94% were detected once. Of the sample, about 2.6% falls within the top ten clones. Read against the paper, the sample's time point label means: newly diagnosed, previously untreated cHL patient sample. Source material: peripheral blood mononuclear cells (PBMCs). The receptor set was obtained from a human donor with classical Hodgkin lymphoma.

DNA of the CDR3: TGCGCCAGCAGCTCCTTGGCGGGGGGCCCCAGGGATACGCAGTATTTT. This codes for CASSSLAGGPRDTQYF. The rearrangement joins TRBV5-1 to TRBJ2-3; TRBD2 aligns across 8 bases. V trimming: 3 bases; J trimming: 6 bases; junction bases outside the gene matches: 12. Per germline, CDR1 SGHRS and CDR2 YFSETQ. CDR3 length: 16 amino acids.

The chain recombines TRBV5-1 with TRBJ2-7; D might be TRBD1 (6 bases). Germline V gene lookup returns CDR1 SGHRS and CDR2 YFSETQ. The CDR3 contains 14 residues. V shed 4 bases and J shed 7 bases, with 18 bases lying between them. CDR3 DNA sequence: TGCGCCAGCAGCACAGGCAGGGGTTTGGGTGAGCAGTACTTC. Translated, it gives CASSTGRGLGEQYF.

This clone has only one observation. The V call is TRBV5-1, the J call TRBJ2-3; D may correspond to TRBD1 or TRBD2 (5 bases each). Trimming removed 5 bases from V and 7 bases from J, with 20 bases in between. This CDR3 contains 15 residues. Per germline, CDR1 SGHRS and CDR2 YFSETQ. DNA for the CDR3: TGCGCCAGCAGTGAGGGGCGAGCCCAGCTTTATACGCAGTATTTT. Amino acid sequence: CASSEGRAQLYTQYF.

This clone is a singleton in its sample. The V call is TRBV10-3, the J call TRBJ1-1; no clear D. Germline V gene lookup returns CDR1 ENHRY and CDR2 SYGVKD. V shed 2 bases and J shed 9 bases, with 10 bases lying between them. The CDR3 contains 12 residues. CDR3 nucleotides: TGTGCCATCAGTGAGCTTCCGTACCAAGCTTTCTTT. Its translation: CAISELPYQAFF.

The rearrangement joins TRBV6-5 to TRBJ2-2; a possible D gene is TRBD1 (6 bases). Germline-derived CDR1 and CDR2 are MNHEY and SVGAGI. The CDR3 has 13 residues. V dropped 5 bases and J dropped 6 bases, with 10 bases sitting between them. Written as DNA, the CDR3 is TGTGCCAGCAGTGTTCCAGGGGCCGGGGAGCTGTTTTTT. It encodes CASSVPGAGELFF.

The chain recombines TRBV11-2 with TRBJ2-7; 7 bases line up with TRBD1. The CDR3 is made up of 13 amino acids. The V gene end was trimmed by 10 bases and the J gene end by 4 bases; junction bases not matched to a gene: 10. From germline, CDR1 is SGHAT and CDR2 FQNNGV. The DNA of the CDR3 is TGTGCCACCGAGACAGGGATAGGGTACGAGCAGTACTTC. It translates to CATETGIGYEQYF.

The J gene is TRBJ1-2, the V gene TRBV14; tentatively, D is TRBD1 (6 bases). Trimming removed 4 bases from V and 1 base from J, with 13 bases in between. The CDR3 contains 15 residues. Germline CDR1 SGHDN, CDR2 FVKESK. This CDR3 reads CASSRRTANNYGYTF. The CDR3 DNA sequence: TGTGCCAGCAGCCGACGGACAGCCAATAACTATGGCTACACCTTC.

This clone was observed a single time. The rearrangement joins TRBV30 to TRBJ1-2; the match to TRBD1 covers 9 bases. The V gene end was trimmed by 2 bases and the J gene end by 7 bases; junction bases not matched to a gene: 14. From germline, CDR1 is GTSNPN and CDR2 SVGIG (reference sequence). The CDR3 runs 16 residues. The CDR3 reads CAWSLQQGARFSGYTF. CDR3 coding DNA: TGTGCCTGGAGTTTACAACAGGGGGCGCGGTTCTCTGGCTACACCTTC.

This rearrangement joins TRBV27 to TRBJ2-7; D is perhaps TRBD1 (6 bases). The germline V gene encodes CDR1 MNHEY and CDR2 SMNVEV (reference sequence). This CDR3 has 15 amino acids. V lost 6 bases to trimming and J lost 0 bases, with 15 bases between them. CDR3 bases: TGTGCCAGCAGAGCCCTCGGGACAAGCTCCTACGAGCAGTACTTC. Encoded protein: CASRALGTSSYEQYF.

The genes are TRBV28 and TRBJ1-1, with unresolved D. The CDR3 totals 16 residues. The germline V gene encodes CDR1 MDHEN and CDR2 SYDVKM. Between the trimmed V and J ends, which lost 2 bases and 4 bases, there was a span of 17 bases. As DNA, the CDR3 is TGTGCCAGCAGTTTACCCCCGGGCGCTCTCGGCACTGAAGCTTTCTTT. It yields the protein CASSLPPGALGTEAFF. The variable domain in full, with the rest retrieved from reference TRBV28 and TRBJ1-1, is DVKVTQSSRYLVKRTGEKVFLECVQDMDHENMFWYRQDPGLGLRLIYFSYDVKMKEKGDIPEGYSVSREKKERFSLILESASTNQTSMYLCASSLPPGALGTEAFFGQGTRLTVV.

This chain connects TRBV9 to TRBJ2-3; the D is unclear. The V gene's germline CDR1 is SGDLS and CDR2 YYNGEE. This CDR3 contains 13 residues. Trimming cost V 6 bases and J 1 base, with 9 bases left between them. The CDR3 loop is CASNSGRTDTQYF. Written as DNA, the CDR3 is TGTGCCAGCAATTCCGGGCGCACAGATACGCAGTATTTT.

The CDR3 DNA reads TGTGCCAGCAGCTCAGGTTCTTACGGCTACACCTTC. Translating it yields CASSSGSYGYTF. The genes are TRBV11-2 and TRBJ1-2; D uncertain. CDR1 and CDR2 (germline): SGHAT, FQNNGV. V lost 4 bases to trimming and J lost 8 bases, with 11 bases between them. This CDR3 comprises 12 residues.

This clone showed up just once. The chain uses TRBV28 and TRBJ2-7, with D maybe TRBD2 (6 bases). Germline values: CDR1 MDHEN, CDR2 SYDVKM. The CDR3 has 12 residues. CDR3 sequence reads: CASSAGSYHYEV. DNA for the CDR3: TGTGCCAGCAGTGCGGGGTCATACCACTACGAGGTC.

The chain uses TRBV5-4 and TRBJ2-7, with TRBD1 identical over 7 bases. The V segment lost 4 bases and the J segment 2 bases; nucleotides outside the gene matches: 9. The CDR3 runs 15 residues. Germline lookup yields CDR1 SGHNT and CDR2 YYREEE (reference sequence). CDR3 nucleotides: TGTGCCAGCAGCAGCACAGGGGAACTTGCCTACGAGCAGTACTTC. Its translation is CASSSTGELAYEQYF.

The table lists this clone with a few counts. The V call is TRBV19, the J call TRBJ1-2, with D unresolved. Between the trimmed V and J ends, which lost 3 bases and 8 bases, there was a span of 13 bases. Per the germline V gene, CDR1 is LNHDA and CDR2 is SQIVND (reference sequence). The CDR3 extends over 13 amino acids. CDR3 amino acids: CASSIPFTGGYTF. The CDR3 DNA reads TGTGCCAGTAGTATTCCTTTCACGGGGGGCTACACCTTC.

The chain recombines TRBV10-2 with TRBJ2-2, with 12 bases aligning to TRBD1. Germline loops: CDR1 WSHSY, CDR2 SAAADI. The CDR3 runs 16 residues. The junction had 6 bases not matched to a gene; V was cut back by 3 bases and J by 7 bases. This chain's CDR3 is CASSERDRGRGGELFF. DNA for the CDR3: TGCGCCAGCAGTGAAAGGGACAGGGGGCGAGGCGGGGAGCTGTTTTTT.

This chain connects TRBV6-5 to TRBJ2-5; weak D call: TRBD2 (6 bases). The CDR3 is 13 amino acids. The V end was cut by 5 bases, the J end by 2 bases, with 9 bases between. The germline CDR1 and CDR2 sequences are MNHEY and SVGAGI. CDR3 sequence reads: CASSTREQETQYF. CDR3 coding DNA: TGTGCCAGCAGTACACGGGAGCAAGAGACCCAGTACTTC.

The chain has TRBV7-2 and TRBJ1-1; D is unresolved. CDR3 size: 13 residues. Between the trimmed V and J ends, which lost 1 base and 13 bases, there was a span of 16 bases. Germline CDR1 and CDR2: SGHTA and FQGNSA. CDR3 protein: CASSLVGRHPIFF. The CDR3 nucleotides are TGTGCCAGCAGCTTAGTAGGGCGACATCCCATTTTCTTT.

This clone appeared once. The chain carries TRBV2 and TRBJ2-2; D tentatively reads TRBD1 or TRBD2 (5 bases each). The CDR3 length is 13 residues. Trimming removed 7 bases at V and 6 bases at J, with 12 bases between. Per the germline V gene, CDR1 is SNHLY and CDR2 is FYNNEI. The CDR3 is CASTWVGAGELFF. The CDR3 region has the DNA TGTGCCAGCACTTGGGTGGGGGCCGGGGAGCTGTTTTTT. The whole variable domain, remainder taken from reference TRBV2 and TRBJ2-2, is EPEVTQTPSHQVTQMGQEVILRCVPISNHLYFYWYRQILGQKVEFLVSFYNNEISEKSEIFDDQFSVERPDGSNFTLKIRSTKLEDSAMYFCASTWVGAGELFFGEGSRLTVL.

The gene calls are TRBV19 and TRBJ1-4, with TRBD1 matching over 8 bases. V trimming: 5 bases; J trimming: 5 bases; junction bases outside the gene matches: 4. This CDR3 contains 14 residues. From germline, CDR1 is LNHDA and CDR2 SQIVND (reference sequence). CDR3 sequence (DNA): TGTGCCAGTAGTCTCCGACAGGGGAATGAAAAACTGTTTTTT. Its translation: CASSLRQGNEKLFF.

V usage is TRBV2 and J usage is TRBJ1-1, with TRBD1 identical over 8 bases. This CDR3 has 15 amino acids. Germline V CDR1 and CDR2: SNHLY, FYNNEI. Germline trimming cut 6 bases from V and 8 bases from J; bases unmatched to any gene: 14. This CDR3 is CASSYQQGGLKEAFF. The CDR3 nucleotides are TGTGCCAGCAGCTATCAACAGGGGGGGCTGAAGGAAGCTTTCTTT.

This chain uses TRBV7-6 with TRBJ2-7; a weak D match, TRBD2 (5 bases). The V and J ends lost 5 bases and 1 base respectively, with 15 bases between them. The CDR3 is made up of 15 amino acids. Germline V CDR1 and CDR2: SGHVS, FNYEAQ. The CDR3 bases are TGTGCCAGCAGCCAGTCCATGGGAGAATCCTACGAGCAGTACTTC. Protein: CASSQSMGESYEQYF.